These 6 T cell receptor beta chains share one sample of origin, sequenced in a study of blood T cells in healthy people across ages. Primed by a sample-barcoded 5' primer and a J-beta primer mix, a second PCR proceeded for about 6 to 12 cycles. TCRdb fed the 5' RACE reads into MiXCR, producing one record per CDR3 protein. This table holds around 1,000,000 distinct CDR3 sequences, approximately 25% found once. These data also featured in a second study, about T cells of mothers and their children.

The sequenced sample was blood. The receptors were gathered from a girl aged 2-10 years in good health.

This chain joins TRBV29-1 and TRBJ2-5, with 7 bases that match TRBD2. The better agreement between TRBJ2-1 and the DNA end casts doubt on the J call. Germline CDR1 and CDR2: SQVTM and ANQGSEA. The CDR3 is made up of 13 amino acids. The CDR3 DNA follows: TGCAGCGTATCTCAGCGGGGATTCAATGAGCAGTTCTTC. Its translation is CSVSQRGFNEQFF.

The sample holds one count of this clonotype. The chain is built from TRBV10-3 and TRBJ2-5; D is unresolved. The J call may be mistaken, given a closer DNA end match to TRBJ2-7. The CDR3 extends over 12 amino acids. Germline CDR1 is ENHRY and CDR2 is SYGVKD. This chain's CDR3 is CAISDASYEQYF. The CDR3 coding sequence is TGTGCCATCAGTGACGCCTCCTACGAGCAGTACTTC.

V usage is TRBV7-8 and J usage is TRBJ1-2; D not resolved. Between the trimmed V and J ends, which lost 1 base and 4 bases, there was a span of 7 bases. Germline V gene sequence: CDR1 SGHVS, CDR2 FQNEAQ. The CDR3 length is 13 residues. Written as DNA, the CDR3 is TGTGCCAGCAGCTTAGTTGTGGGCTATGGCTACACCTTC. Translated: CASSLVVGYGYTF.

This clonotype was seen at least ten times. The V gene is TRBV6-5, the J gene TRBJ2-7, with a possible D match to TRBD1 (6 bases). CDR1 is MNHEY and CDR2 is SVGAGI in the germline V gene. V was trimmed by 2 bases and J by 4 bases, leaving 12 bases between them. This CDR3 is built from 14 residues. CDR3 sequence: CASSYLQGLYEQYF. CDR3 DNA sequence: TGTGCCAGCAGTTACCTCCAGGGGTTATACGAGCAGTACTTC.

V gene TRBV20-1 combines with J gene TRBJ2-1; the match to TRBD1 covers 7 bases. The J segment lost 0 bases and the V segment lost 3 bases, leaving 5 bases of the junction unmatched. The CDR3 length is 15 residues. Germline V gene sequence: CDR1 DFQATT, CDR2 SNEGSKA (reference sequence). CDR3 in DNA: TGCAGTGCTAGCTTCGGGGACAGCTCCTACAATGAGCAGTTCTTC. Translating gives CSASFGDSSYNEQFF.

A few counts support this clonotype. This chain joins TRBV15 and TRBJ1-1; no clear D. Trimming stripped 1 base from V and 4 bases from J, with 7 bases between. CDR1 is LNHNV, CDR2 YYDKDF, per germline (reference sequence). The CDR3 length is 13 residues. CDR3 nucleotide sequence: TGTGCCACCAGCAGAGTCCGGGGCACTGAAGCTTTCTTT. Protein sequence: CATSRVRGTEAFF.